This T cell receptor (beta chain) was captured by sequencing in a study of blood T cell repertoires in COVID-19. In the study overall: Sample material is recorded as cDNA or gDNA derived from T cells, B-cell-depleted T cells, or PBMCs.

Per the authors' pipeline: The authors estimated nucleated cell counts from reference gene primer amplification. Sequenced by immunoSEQ multiplex PCR; TCRdb stores in-frame clones only, minus some. V, J and clone size are those of that table, while D and trimming were read from the DNA. The sample contains roughly 120,000 clones, roughly 90% of which appear only once. The CDR3 has 15 residues. Looked up from germline, CDR1 is SGHTA and CDR2 is FQGNSA. V was trimmed by 5 bases and J by 6 bases, leaving 14 bases between them. The sequence was obtained from a man in his forties or fifties with active COVID-19. This chain links TRBV7-2 with TRBJ2-6, with D possibly matching TRBD2 (6 bases). The sequenced sample was peripheral blood. This chain's CDR3 is CASSPGGKSANVLTF. CDR3 in DNA: TGTGCCAGCAGCCCTGGGGGGAAGTCGGCCAACGTCCTGACTTTC. Filled out from reference TRBV7-2 and TRBJ2-6, the complete variable domain reads GAGVSQSPSNKVTEKGKDVELRCDPISGHTALYWYRQSLGQGLEFLIYFQGNSAPDKSGLPSDRFSAERTGGSVSTLTIQRTQQEDSAVYLCASSPGGKSANVLTFGAGSRLTVL.